This is a list of T cell receptor beta chains from one sample in a study of T cell therapy after organ transplantation. Their recognized antigens are unknown. Sequencing was performed with immunoSEQ multiplex PCR; in TCRdb, only in-frame clones are kept and a portion is missing. The sample records around 15,000 clones, 65% to 90% being singletons. Sequenced material: CD8+ T cells from blood, taken after autologous CMV-specific T cell therapy. The receptors come from a human patient who had received a solid organ transplant and had CMV disease. Some T cells may trace back to the graft donor. The CDR3 runs from the conserved cysteine through the conserved F or W. D genes are given only for firm matches. The size entry is marked missing in some rows and otherwise reads once, few, many or a size class.

>TRBJ2-3|.|TRBV6-1|TRBD1
TGTGCCAGCAGTGAGGGGACAGGTGGGACGGCCACAGATACGCAGTATTTT
CASSEGTGGTATDTQYF
>TRBJ2-1|few|TRBV9|TRBD2
TGTGCCAGCAGCCAAGTAGTAGCGGGACTAGGAGAGGGTGAGCAGTTCTTC
CASSQVVAGLGEGEQFF
>TRBJ1-2|.|TRBV19|.
TGTGCCAGTAGTATTTGGGATATGGGCTACACCTTC
CASSIWDMGYTF
>TRBJ1-2|.|TRBV29-1|.
TGCAGCGTTGAAGAGGGGGTCTATGGCTACACCTTC
CSVEEGVYGYTF
>TRBJ2-7|.|TRBV4-2|TRBD2
TGTGCCAGCAGCCAATACCAGCGGGAGCCCTACGAGCAGTACTTC
CASSQYQREPYEQYF
>TRBJ2-2|once|TRBV25-1|.
TGTGCCAGCAGCTTGATCGGGTCTTCCGGGGAGCTGTTTTTT
CASSLIGSSGELFF
>TRBJ1-1|.|TRBV28|.
TGTGCCAGCAGTTCCCATAGGCAGAGAGTGAAAGCTTTCTTT
CASSSHRQRVKAFF
>TRBJ2-7|.|TRBV9|TRBD2
TGTGCCAGCAGCTCCGGACTAGCGGAGCCCAGCGAGCAGTACTTC
CASSSGLAEPSEQYF
>TRBJ1-5|.|TRBV6-4|.
TGTGCCAGCAGTGACTCCGGGGGTAGCAATCAGCCCCAGCATTTT
CASSDSGGSNQPQHF
>TRBJ2-5|.|TRBV7-9|.
TGTGCCAGCAGATCGCCCCGGGGGAGCGGCCAAGAGACCCAGTACTTC
CASRSPRGSGQETQYF
>TRBJ2-7|once|TRBV19|TRBD2
TGTGCCAGTAGTACAAGGCTAGCGGGACTTCACGAGCAGTACTTC
CASSTRLAGLHEQYF
>TRBJ1-2|.|TRBV27|.
TGTGCCAGCAGTTTCGGGGCGCGGCCCTACTATGGCTACACCTTC
CASSFGARPYYGYTF
>TRBJ1-3|once|TRBV7-2|.
TGTGCCAGCAACGGACCGAACTCTGGAAACACCATATATTTT
CASNGPNSGNTIYF
>TRBJ1-4|.|TRBV27|TRBD1
TGTGCCAGCAGTAGTCAGGGGGGCCCTAATGAAAAACTGTTTTTT
CASSSQGGPNEKLFF
>TRBJ1-2|.|TRBV11-2|.
TGTGCCAGCAGCCTTACAAGAGGCTACACCTTC
CASSLTRGYTF
>TRBJ2-5|.|TRBV6-1|.
TGTGCCAGCACCTCCGACGTACAAGAGACCCAGTACTTC
CASTSDVQETQYF
>TRBJ2-7|.|TRBV6-5|.
TGTGCCAGCAGTTACGCGGACACCACTTTCTCCTACGAGCAGTACTTC
CASSYADTTFSYEQYF
>TRBJ1-2|few|TRBV29-1|TRBD1
TGCAGCGTTGAGTCGCCGGACAGGGCAAACCTTAACTATGGCTACACCTTC
CSVESPDRANLNYGYTF
>TRBJ2-5|.|TRBV7-9|.
TGTGCCAGCAGCCTCCGCCTGGGGGCACAAGAGACCCAGTACTTC
CASSLRLGAQETQYF
>TRBJ2-7|.|TRBV29-1|TRBD2
TGCAGCGTTGAAGGGGGTAGCGGGAGGGCGTACGAGCAGTACTTC
CSVEGGSGRAYEQYF
>TRBJ1-5|few|TRBV5-8|.
TGTGCCAGCAGCACCGACGGATATAGCAATCAGCCCCAGCATTTT
CASSTDGYSNQPQHF
>TRBJ2-7|once|TRBV4-1|.
TGCGCCAGCAGCCCCAAATATCCCGGACGCGGTCAAGACTACGAGCAGTACTTC
CASSPKYPGRGQDYEQYF
>TRBJ1-1|.|TRBV6-4|TRBD1
TGTGCCAGCAGGAAGAAGGGGACAGGGGGAATGAACACTGAAGCTTTCTTT
CASRKKGTGGMNTEAFF
>TRBJ1-1|medium-sized|TRBV13|.
TGTGCCAGCAGCCCAGCGCCAGGGGTCACTGAAGCTTTCTTT
CASSPAPGVTEAFF
>TRBJ2-7|.|TRBV11-2|TRBD2
TGTGCCAGCAGCTTATGGGAGGGAATTACCTACGAGCAGTACTTC
CASSLWEGITYEQYF
>TRBJ1-5|.|TRBV4-1|.
TGCGCCAGCAGCCAGATATCTGGAGAAAATCAGCCCCAGCATTTT
CASSQISGENQPQHF
>TRBJ2-1|.|TRBV7-7|TRBD2
TGTGCCAGCAGTGAACTAGCGGGAGGATACAATGAGCAGTTCTTC
CASSELAGGYNEQFF
>TRBJ1-5|once|TRBV27|.
TGTGCCAGCAGCGGAGGAAATCAGCCCCAGCATTTT
CASSGGNQPQHF
>TRBJ1-4|.|TRBV29-1|.
TGCAGCGTTGAGTTGGGCTCTTGGACGGAAAAACTGTTTTTT
CSVELGSWTEKLFF
>TRBJ2-3|.|TRBV5-1|.
TGCGCCAGCAGCTTGGAAGGAGGGGCAGGAGATACGCAGTATTTT
CASSLEGGAGDTQYF
>TRBJ2-7|.|TRBV11-3|TRBD1
TGTGCCAGCAGCTTAGAGACAGGGGGCTACGAGCAGTACTTC
CASSLETGGYEQYF
>TRBJ1-1|.|TRBV21-1|.
TGTGCCAGCAGCAAAGGAGGGGGAAAGGGGACTGAAGCTTTCTTT
CASSKGGGKGTEAFF
>TRBJ2-7|.|TRBV29-1|TRBD1
TGCAGCGTCTACACAGGGGAGTTCACCTACGAGCAGTACTTC
CSVYTGEFTYEQYF
>TRBJ1-1|once|TRBV19|.
TGTGCCAGTAGTATGGGTCCATCGCGGAACACTGAAGCTTTCTTT
CASSMGPSRNTEAFF
>TRBJ1-4|.|TRBV4-1|.
TGCGCCAGCAGCCAACGATTAGCAGGGCCGAATGAAAAACTGTTTTTT
CASSQRLAGPNEKLFF
>TRBJ1-2|.|TRBV6-5|.
TGTGCCAGCAGCGCAGGGTGGATGGGCTATGGCTACACCTTC
CASSAGWMGYGYTF
>TRBJ2-1|.|TRBV15|TRBD2
TGTGCCACCAGCAGAGAAGTAGCGGGGGGGTTGGATGAGCAGTTCTTC
CATSREVAGGLDEQFF
>TRBJ2-7|once|TRBV15|.
TGTGCCACCAGCAGAGATTTCGGGGGACATCGAGAGCAGTACTTC
CATSRDFGGHREQYF
>TRBJ1-1|.|TRBV19|.
TGTGCCAGTAGTATTTGGGGTAGTTTAGCTGAAGCTTTCTTT
CASSIWGSLAEAFF
>TRBJ2-7|.|TRBV30|.
TGTGCCTGGACGGGGCAGGACGGTTTCGAGCAGTACTTC
CAWTGQDGFEQYF
>TRBJ2-1|.|TRBV5-6|TRBD2
TGTGCCAGCACCACTAGCGGATATTACAATGAGCAGTTCTTC
CASTTSGYYNEQFF
>TRBJ1-1|.|TRBV2|TRBD1
TGTGCCAGCAGTGAGGGGCTTGACAGGGGGCCCCATCGCATGAACACTGAAGCTTTCTTT
CASSEGLDRGPHRMNTEAFF
>TRBJ2-2|.|TRBV7-8|.
TGTGCCAGCAGCTCAGGGCCAAAGTTGGAGCTGTTTTTT
CASSSGPKLELFF
>TRBJ2-2|.|TRBV4-3|TRBD1
TGCGCCAGCAGCCAAGCACAGGGGACGAACACCGGGGAGCTGTTTTTT
CASSQAQGTNTGELFF
>TRBJ2-1|.|TRBV5-6|.
TGTGCCAGCAGCTTTGGTGGAGATTACAATGAGCAGTTCTTC
CASSFGGDYNEQFF
>TRBJ2-1|.|TRBV2|.
TGTGCCAGCATGGGCAGCCCGGAGCAGTTCTTC
CASMGSPEQFF
>TRBJ1-1|.|TRBV29-1|.
TGCAGCGTTGCGGGGACAAAGATGGACACTGAAGCTTTCTTT
CSVAGTKMDTEAFF
>TRBJ1-2|.|TRBV18|TRBD1
TGTGCCAGCTCACCCGAGGATAGGGGGCGATCTAACTATGGCTACACCTTC
CASSPEDRGRSNYGYTF
>TRBJ1-2|.|TRBV7-6|TRBD1
TGTGCCAGCAGCTGGTTTGAGACAGGGTTTTATGGCTACACCTTC
CASSWFETGFYGYTF